The following is a T cell receptor beta chain sequence with its context. Its antigen is still unknown. The observed sequence ends 3 residues before the CDR3 terminus, with the missing tail filled in from the germline J gene. The sample belongs to a study of T cells in women clearing cervical HPV infection. Notes on the study in general: TRBV6-7 relative abundance averaged approximately 0.11% in cases and 0.15% to 0.2% in controls.

CDR1 KGHSH and CDR2 LQKENI come from the germline V gene. V gave up 3 bases and J gave up 6 bases, with 9 bases separating them. CDR3 length: 12 amino acids. Generated by immunoSEQ multiplex PCR, the TCRdb table keeps only in-frame clones and is missing some. The sample data list more than 30,000 clones. V and J are TRBV18 and TRBJ2-7; a weak D match, TRBD2 (6 bases). The material sequenced was blood buffy coat. The clonotype was recovered from a woman aged 18 to 75 with a cervical HPV16 infection that either progressed to CIN3+ or cleared (not recorded which). CDR3 residues: CASSPGGPEQYF. The covered CDR3 bases are TGTGCCAGCTCACCCGGAGGGCCCGAG.